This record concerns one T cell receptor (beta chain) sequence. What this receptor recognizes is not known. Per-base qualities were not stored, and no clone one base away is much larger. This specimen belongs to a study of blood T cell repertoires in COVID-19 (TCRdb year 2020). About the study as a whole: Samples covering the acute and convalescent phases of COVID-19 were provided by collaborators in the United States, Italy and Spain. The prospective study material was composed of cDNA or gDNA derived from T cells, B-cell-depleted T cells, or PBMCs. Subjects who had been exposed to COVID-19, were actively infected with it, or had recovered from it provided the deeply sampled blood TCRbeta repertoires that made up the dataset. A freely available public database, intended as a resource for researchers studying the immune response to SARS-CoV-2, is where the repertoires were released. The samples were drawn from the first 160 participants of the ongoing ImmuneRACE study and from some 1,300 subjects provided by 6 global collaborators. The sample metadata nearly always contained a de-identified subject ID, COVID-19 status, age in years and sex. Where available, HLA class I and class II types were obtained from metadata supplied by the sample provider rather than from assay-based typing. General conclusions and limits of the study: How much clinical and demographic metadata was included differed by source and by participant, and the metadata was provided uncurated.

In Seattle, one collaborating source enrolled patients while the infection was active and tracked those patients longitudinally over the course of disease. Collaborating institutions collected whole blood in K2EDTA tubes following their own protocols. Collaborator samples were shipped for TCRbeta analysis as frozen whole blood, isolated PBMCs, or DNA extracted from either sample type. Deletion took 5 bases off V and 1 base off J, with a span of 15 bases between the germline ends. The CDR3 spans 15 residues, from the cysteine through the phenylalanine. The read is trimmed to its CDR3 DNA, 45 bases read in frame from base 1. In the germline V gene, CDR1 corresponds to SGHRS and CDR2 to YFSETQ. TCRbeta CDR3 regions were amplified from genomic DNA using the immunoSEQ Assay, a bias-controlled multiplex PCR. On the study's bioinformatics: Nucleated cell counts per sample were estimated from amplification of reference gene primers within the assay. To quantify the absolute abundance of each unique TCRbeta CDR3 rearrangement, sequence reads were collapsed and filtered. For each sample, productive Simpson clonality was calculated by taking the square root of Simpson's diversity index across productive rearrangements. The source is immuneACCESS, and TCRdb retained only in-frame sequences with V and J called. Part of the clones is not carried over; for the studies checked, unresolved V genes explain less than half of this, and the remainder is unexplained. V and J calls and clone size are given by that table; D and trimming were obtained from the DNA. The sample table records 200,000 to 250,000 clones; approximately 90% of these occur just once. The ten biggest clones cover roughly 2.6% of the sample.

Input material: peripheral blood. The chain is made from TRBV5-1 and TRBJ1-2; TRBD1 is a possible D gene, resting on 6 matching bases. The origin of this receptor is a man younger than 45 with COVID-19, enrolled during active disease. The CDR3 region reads CASRSDPQGNYGYTF. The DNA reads TGCGCCAGCAGGTCCGACCCACAGGGTAACTATGGCTACACCTTC.